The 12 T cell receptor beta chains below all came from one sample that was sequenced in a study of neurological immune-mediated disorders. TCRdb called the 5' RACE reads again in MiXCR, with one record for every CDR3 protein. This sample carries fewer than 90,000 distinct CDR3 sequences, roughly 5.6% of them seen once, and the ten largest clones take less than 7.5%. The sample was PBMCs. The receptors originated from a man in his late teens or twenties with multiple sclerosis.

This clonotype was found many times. CDR3 DNA: TGTGCCAGCGGCATAGCGGGAACCTACAATGAGCAGTTCTTC. Protein: CASGIAGTYNEQFF. The chain combines TRBV7-3 with TRBJ2-1; 8 nucleotides line up with TRBD2. Germline CDR1 reads SGHTA; CDR2 reads FQGTGA. CDR3 length equals 14 residues. V shed 8 bases and J 2 bases; nucleotides not matched to a gene: 5.

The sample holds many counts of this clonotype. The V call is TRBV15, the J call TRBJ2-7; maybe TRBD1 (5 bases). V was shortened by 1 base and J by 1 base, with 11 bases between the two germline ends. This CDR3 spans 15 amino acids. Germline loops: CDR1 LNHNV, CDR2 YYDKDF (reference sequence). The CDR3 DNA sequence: TGTGCCACCAGCAGAGTTTCCCAGGGTTCCTACGAGCAGTACTTC. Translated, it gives CATSRVSQGSYEQYF.

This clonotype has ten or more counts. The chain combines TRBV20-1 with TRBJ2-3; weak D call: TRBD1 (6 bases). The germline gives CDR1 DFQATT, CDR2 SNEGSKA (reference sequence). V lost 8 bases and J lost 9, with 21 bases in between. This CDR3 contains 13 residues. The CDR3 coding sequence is TGCAGTCACGGACAGCCTGGACGTGACACGCAGTATTTT. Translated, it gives CSHGQPGRDTQYF.

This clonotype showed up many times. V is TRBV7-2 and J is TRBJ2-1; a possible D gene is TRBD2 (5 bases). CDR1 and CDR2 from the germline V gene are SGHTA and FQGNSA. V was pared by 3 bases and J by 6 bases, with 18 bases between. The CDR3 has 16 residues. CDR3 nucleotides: TGTGCCAGCAGCTTTTCAAGTGGGCGGACTGGCAATGAGCAGTTCTTC. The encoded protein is CASSFSSGRTGNEQFF.

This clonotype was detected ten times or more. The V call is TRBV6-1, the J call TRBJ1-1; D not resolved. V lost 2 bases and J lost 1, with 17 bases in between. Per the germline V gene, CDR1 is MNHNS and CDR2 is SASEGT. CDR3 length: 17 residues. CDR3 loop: CASSEYFAGRRNTEAFF. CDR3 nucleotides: TGTGCCAGCAGTGAATATTTCGCCGGCCGAAGGAACACTGAAGCTTTCTTT.

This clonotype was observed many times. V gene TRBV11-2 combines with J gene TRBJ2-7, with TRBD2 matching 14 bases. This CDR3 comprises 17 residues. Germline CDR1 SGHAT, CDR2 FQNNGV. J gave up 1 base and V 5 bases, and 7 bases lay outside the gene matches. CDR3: CASSPPWTSGRSYEQYF. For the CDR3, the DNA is TGTGCCAGCAGCCCCCCATGGACTAGCGGGAGGTCCTACGAGCAGTACTTC.

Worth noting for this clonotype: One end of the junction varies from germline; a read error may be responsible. CDR3 protein: CSVRGSSNQPQNF. The CDR3, as DNA: TGCAGCGTTCGTGGTAGCAGCAATCAGCCCCAGAATTTT. This rearrangement joins TRBV29-1 to TRBJ1-5; D is unresolved. Looked up from germline, CDR1 is SQVTM and CDR2 is ANQGSEA. CDR3 size: 13 residues.

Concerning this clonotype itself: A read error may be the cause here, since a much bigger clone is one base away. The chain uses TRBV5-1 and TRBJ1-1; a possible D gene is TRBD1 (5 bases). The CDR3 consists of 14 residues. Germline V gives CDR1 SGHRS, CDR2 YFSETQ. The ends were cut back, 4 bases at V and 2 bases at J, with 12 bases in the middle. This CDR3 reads CASSQWTTNTEAFF. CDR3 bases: TGCGCCAGCAGCCAATGGACAACTAACACTGAAGCTTTCTTT.

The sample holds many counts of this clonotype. CDR3 region: CASSPAVTDTQYF. The CDR3 DNA is TGCGCCAGCAGCCCGGCGGTCACAGATACGCAGTATTTT. This chain links TRBV5-1 with TRBJ2-3; D remains unclear. Deletions cut 4 bases from V and 2 bases from J, with 8 bases between. There are 13 residues in the CDR3. Per the germline V gene, CDR1 is SGHRS and CDR2 is YFSETQ. Based on the CDR3 plus reference TRBV5-1 and TRBJ2-3, the full variable domain is KAGVTQTPRYLIKTRGQQVTLSCSPISGHRSVSWYQQTPGQGLQFLFEYFSETQRNKGNFPGRFSGRQFSNSRSEMNVSTLELGDSALYLCASSPAVTDTQYFGPGTRLTVL.

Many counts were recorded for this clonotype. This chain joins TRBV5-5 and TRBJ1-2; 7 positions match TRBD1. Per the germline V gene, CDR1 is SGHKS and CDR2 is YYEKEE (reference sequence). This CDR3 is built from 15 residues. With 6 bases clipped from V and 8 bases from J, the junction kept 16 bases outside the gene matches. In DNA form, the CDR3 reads TGTGCCAGCACCCCCCGGTGGCAGGGGGGAGGCGGCTACACCTTC. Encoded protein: CASTPRWQGGGGYTF.

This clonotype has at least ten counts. The CDR3 DNA is TGCAGTGCTAGTGCGAGGGGAAGGTCCTACAATGAGCAGTTCTTC. This codes for CSASARGRSYNEQFF. This chain links TRBV20-1 with TRBJ2-1; the D call may be TRBD1 or TRBD2 (5 bases each). Germline CDR1 reads DFQATT; CDR2 reads SNEGSKA (reference sequence). The germline V and J ends were trimmed by 3 bases and 1 base, with 13 bases remaining between them. CDR3 length equals 15 residues.

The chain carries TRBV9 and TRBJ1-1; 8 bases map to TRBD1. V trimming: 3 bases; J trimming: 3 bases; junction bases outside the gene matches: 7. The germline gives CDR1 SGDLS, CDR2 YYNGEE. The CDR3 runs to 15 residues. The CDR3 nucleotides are TGTGCCAGCAGCGCGTTGACAGGGGCTGACACTGAAGCTTTCTTT. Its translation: CASSALTGADTEAFF.